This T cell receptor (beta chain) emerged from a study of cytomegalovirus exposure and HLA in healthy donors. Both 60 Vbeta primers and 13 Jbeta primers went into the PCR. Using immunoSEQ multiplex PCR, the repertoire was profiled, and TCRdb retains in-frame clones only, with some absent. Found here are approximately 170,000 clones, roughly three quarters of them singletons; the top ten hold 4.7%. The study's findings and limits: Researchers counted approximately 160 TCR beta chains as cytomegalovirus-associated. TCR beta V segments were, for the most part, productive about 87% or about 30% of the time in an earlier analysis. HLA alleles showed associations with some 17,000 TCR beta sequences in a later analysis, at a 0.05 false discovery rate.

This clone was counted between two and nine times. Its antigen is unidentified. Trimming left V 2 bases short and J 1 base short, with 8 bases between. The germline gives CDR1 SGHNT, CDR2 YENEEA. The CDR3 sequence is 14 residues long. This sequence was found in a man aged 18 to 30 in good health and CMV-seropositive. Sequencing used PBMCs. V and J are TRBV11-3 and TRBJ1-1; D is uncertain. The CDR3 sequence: CASSLMAANTEAFF. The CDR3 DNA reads TGTGCCAGCAGCTTAATGGCGGCGAACACTGAAGCTTTCTTT. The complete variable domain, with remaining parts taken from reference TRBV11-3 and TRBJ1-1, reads EAGVVQSPRYKIIEKKQPVAFWCNPISGHNTLYWYLQNLGQGPELLIRYENEEAVDDSQLPKDRFSAERLKGVDSTLKIQPAELGDSAVYLCASSLMAANTEAFFGQGTRLTVV.